This passage covers 21 T cell receptor beta chains from one sample sequenced in a study of T cell responses to AZD1222 COVID-19 vaccine. Method: immunoSEQ multiplex PCR; TCRdb's copy keeps in-frame clones and lacks some. The sample shows roughly 130,000 clones, around 87% of them seen only once. This specimen was peripheral blood, taken on day 0 of AZD1222 vaccination. The source of these receptors is an adult in good health.

This chain connects TRBV28 to TRBJ2-5; no firm D call. Germline V lookup: CDR1 MDHEN, CDR2 SYDVKM. This CDR3 spans 14 amino acids. V gave up 1 base and J gave up 2 bases, with 8 bases separating them. CDR3 in DNA: TGTGCCAGCAGTTTATTTCAGGCTCAAGAGACCCAGTACTTC. It codes for CASSLFQAQETQYF. The entire variable domain, with the rest obtained from reference TRBV28 and TRBJ2-5, is as follows: DVKVTQSSRYLVKRTGEKVFLECVQDMDHENMFWYRQDPGLGLRLIYFSYDVKMKEKGDIPEGYSVSREKKERFSLILESASTNQTSMYLCASSLFQAQETQYFGPGTRLLVL.

This chain uses TRBV21-1 with TRBJ1-1; TRBD1, as called in the table, went unchecked against the DNA. TRBV21-1 is a documented pseudogene. CDR3 length equals 16 residues. CDR3 coding DNA: TGTGCCAGCAGCAAAGAGGGGAGCGCACAGGGGACTGAAGCTTTCTTT. Translating gives CASSKEGSAQGTEAFF.

This clone appeared a single time. This chain links TRBV28 with TRBJ2-5; D possibly uses TRBD1 or TRBD2 (6 bases each). This CDR3 is built from 15 residues. Germline V CDR1 and CDR2: MDHEN, SYDVKM. V lost 0 bases and J 2 bases, leaving 10 bases between the germline ends. CDR3 bases: TGTGCCAGCAGTTTATGGGGGGGCGGGCAAGAGACCCAGTACTTC. Its protein product is CASSLWGGGQETQYF.

The rearrangement uses TRBV6-1 and TRBJ2-1, with D unclear. The CDR3 runs 14 residues. Trimming took 1 base from V and 4 from J, leaving 8 bases between them. The germline gives CDR1 MNHNS, CDR2 SASEGT. CDR3 amino acids: CASSEGAQYNEQFF. CDR3 sequence (DNA): TGTGCCAGCAGTGAAGGGGCTCAGTACAATGAGCAGTTCTTC.

The rearrangement joins TRBV4-2 to TRBJ1-4; 7 positions agree with TRBD1. With V trimmed by 0 bases and J by 3 bases, 4 bases remained unmatched. The germline V gene encodes CDR1 LGHNA and CDR2 YNFKEQ. CDR3 length equals 16 residues. CDR3 sequence (DNA): TGTGCCAGCAGCCAAGATGGGGGACAGCCTAATGAAAAACTGTTTTTT. Translation gives CASSQDGGQPNEKLFF.

CDR3 nucleotide sequence: TGTGCCAGCAGCTTAATGGGAGGGGGTAACACTGAAGCTTTCTTT. Its translation is CASSLMGGGNTEAFF. The J gene is TRBJ1-1, the V gene TRBV7-3, with D perhaps TRBD1 (6 bases). Per germline, CDR1 SGHTA and CDR2 FQGTGA. CDR3 length: 15 amino acids. The V end was cut by 1 base, the J end by 2 bases, with 11 bases between.

The chain links TRBV21-1 to TRBJ1-4; the listed D gene, TRBD1, was not tested against the DNA. TRBV21-1 is reported as a pseudogene. The CDR3 has 14 amino acids. In DNA, the CDR3 is TGTGCCAGCAGCAGTCAGACAGGGGTGGAAAAACTGTTTTTT. This codes for CASSSQTGVEKLFF.

J is TRBJ1-1 and V is TRBV6-2 or TRBV6-3, with a tentative D call TRBD1 (5 bases). There are 15 residues in the CDR3. Trimming stripped 7 bases from V and 4 bases from J, with 19 bases between. Germline assignment: CDR1 MNHEY and CDR2 SVGEGT. CDR3 region: CASTPAVGGVTEAFF. Here the CDR3 DNA reads TGTGCCAGCACCCCCGCCGTTGGGGGGGTCACTGAAGCTTTCTTT.

V and J are TRBV29-1 and TRBJ1-2; 10 bases match TRBD1. CDR1 and CDR2 (germline): SQVTM, ANQGSEA. The CDR3 spans 15 residues. J was trimmed by 0 bases and V by 6 bases; bases with no gene match: 7. CDR3 region: CSVGPGQGTNYGYTF. CDR3 in DNA: TGCAGCGTGGGGCCGGGACAGGGGACTAACTATGGCTACACCTTC.

This sequence joins TRBV5-4 and TRBJ1-1; D call uncertain. This CDR3 is 12 amino acids long. Germline loops: CDR1 SGHNT, CDR2 YYREEE (reference sequence). Trimming stripped 4 bases from V and 7 bases from J, with 11 bases between. The CDR3, as DNA: TGTGCCAGCAGCCCCCCCGGCGGTGAAGCTTTCTTT. Translated: CASSPPGGEAFF.

The V and J genes are TRBV6-5 and TRBJ2-7; D is undetermined. V dropped 0 bases and J dropped 2 bases, with 8 bases sitting between them. CDR3 length equals 14 residues. Germline CDR1 and CDR2: MNHEY and SVGAGI. CDR3 residues: CASSYSDGTYEQYF. The CDR3 region has the DNA TGTGCCAGCAGTTACTCTGACGGAACCTACGAGCAGTACTTC.

The chain carries TRBV7-3 and TRBJ1-2, with D possibly TRBD1 on 6 matching bases. The CDR3 length is 15 residues. Trimming stripped 0 bases from V and 3 bases from J, with 11 bases between. Germline CDR1 is SGHTA and CDR2 is FQGTGA. The CDR3 bases are TGTGCCAGCAGCTTAACCGGGGGCGGGTACTATGGCTACACCTTC. Protein product: CASSLTGGGYYGYTF.

The chain carries TRBV9 and TRBJ2-3; 9 bases line up with TRBD2. J was trimmed by 1 base and V by 0 bases; bases with no gene match: 3. The germline V gene has CDR1 SGDLS and CDR2 YYNGEE. This CDR3 has 16 residues. Here the CDR3 DNA reads TGTGCCAGCAGCGTAGCAAAGCGGGAGGGCACAGATACGCAGTATTTT. Its translation: CASSVAKREGTDTQYF.

The chain is built from TRBV7-3 and TRBJ1-1, with 9 bases matching TRBD1. The CDR3 is made up of 15 amino acids. J was trimmed by 4 bases and V by 2 bases; bases with no gene match: 5. The germline V gene encodes CDR1 SGHTA and CDR2 FQGTGA. CDR3 nucleotide sequence: TGTGCCAGCAGCTTAGTAGGGGACAGGGCCACTGAAGCTTTCTTT. This sequence encodes CASSLVGDRATEAFF.

The chain recombines TRBV6-2 or TRBV6-3 with TRBJ1-3; D uncertain. V was clipped by 4 bases and J by 5 bases, with 6 bases between them. The germline gives CDR1 MNHEY, CDR2 SVGEGT. The CDR3 totals 12 residues. The CDR3 DNA follows: TGTGCCAGCAGTTCTGACCGAAACACCATATATTTT. Protein: CASSSDRNTIYF.

The rearrangement joins TRBV7-2 to TRBJ1-1, with no clear D. CDR1 is SGHTA and CDR2 is FQGNSA in the germline V gene. V lost 5 bases and J 2 bases, leaving 18 bases between the germline ends. The CDR3 extends over 16 amino acids. The CDR3 DNA sequence: TGTGCCAGCAGCCCTCCCCGGGGATGGAGTAACACTGAAGCTTTCTTT. Protein: CASSPPRGWSNTEAFF.

The count of this clone is one. The chain links TRBV5-5 to TRBJ1-5, with a weak D call TRBD1 (6 bases). V gave up 0 bases and J gave up 15 bases, with 19 bases separating them. The CDR3 runs to 14 residues. CDR1 SGHKS and CDR2 YYEKEE come from the germline V gene (reference sequence). The CDR3 DNA reads TGTGCCAGCAGCTTGGGGCAGGGGTCGGGCGCGTGGCATTTT. Its protein product is CASSLGQGSGAWHF. The full variable domain, rest sourced from reference TRBV5-5 and TRBJ1-5, is DAGVTQSPTHLIKTRGQQVTLRCSPISGHKSVSWYQQVLGQGPQFIFQYYEKEERGRGNFPDRFSARQFPNYSSELNVNALLLGDSALYLCASSLGQGSGAWHFGDGTRLSIL.

The chain joins TRBV27 to TRBJ1-1; D uncertain. CDR3 length: 13 residues. Germline assignment: CDR1 MNHEY and CDR2 SMNVEV (reference sequence). V dropped 2 bases and J dropped 5 bases, with 9 bases sitting between them. The CDR3 region is CASSLGWRTEAFF. The DNA of the CDR3 is TGTGCCAGCAGTTTAGGGTGGCGGACTGAAGCTTTCTTT.

The CDR3 nucleotides are TGTGCCAGCAGCTTAGAGAAGGGATACGGATTGAACACTGAAGCTTTCTTT. As protein: CASSLEKGYGLNTEAFF. The gene calls are TRBV7-9 and TRBJ1-1, with unresolved D. The V gene's germline CDR1 is SEHNR and CDR2 FQNEAQ (reference sequence). The CDR3 sequence is 17 residues long. Trimming took off 1 base at V and 0 bases at J, with 15 bases between the two ends.

The chain employs TRBV28 and TRBJ1-3; TRBD1 matches 7 bases. The germline V gene has CDR1 MDHEN and CDR2 SYDVKM. The junction had 20 bases not matched to a gene; V was cut back by 5 bases and J by 7 bases. The CDR3 loop spans 18 amino acids. The CDR3 region is CASSAREGQHFLWNTIYF. The CDR3 DNA sequence: TGTGCCAGCAGTGCCCGGGAGGGACAGCATTTTCTCTGGAACACCATATATTTT.

The chain joins TRBV6-5 to TRBJ1-6, with a possible D match to TRBD1 (5 bases). V lost 7 bases, J lost 10 bases, and 17 bases lay in between. Germline CDR1 MNHEY, CDR2 SVGAGI. The CDR3 sequence is 14 residues long. CDR3 in amino acids: CASKRAGTESPLHF. CDR3 DNA sequence: TGTGCCAGCAAGAGGGCCGGGACGGAGTCACCCCTCCACTTT.